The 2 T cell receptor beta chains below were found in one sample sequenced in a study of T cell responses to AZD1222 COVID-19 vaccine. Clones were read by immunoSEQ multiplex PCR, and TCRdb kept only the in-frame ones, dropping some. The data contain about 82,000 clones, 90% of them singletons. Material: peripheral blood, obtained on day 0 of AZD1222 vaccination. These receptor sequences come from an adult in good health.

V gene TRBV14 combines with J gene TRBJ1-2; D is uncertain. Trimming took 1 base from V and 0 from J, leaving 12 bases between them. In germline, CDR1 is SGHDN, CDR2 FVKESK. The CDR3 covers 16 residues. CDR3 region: CASSQGWDRANYGYTF. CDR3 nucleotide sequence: TGTGCCAGCAGCCAAGGGTGGGATCGAGCTAACTATGGCTACACCTTC. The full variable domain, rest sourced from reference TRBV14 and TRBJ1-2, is EAGVTQFPSHSVIEKGQTVTLRCDPISGHDNLYWYRRVMGKEIKFLLHFVKESKQDESGMPNNRFLAERTGGTYSTLKVQPAELEDSGVYFCASSQGWDRANYGYTFGSGTRLTVV.

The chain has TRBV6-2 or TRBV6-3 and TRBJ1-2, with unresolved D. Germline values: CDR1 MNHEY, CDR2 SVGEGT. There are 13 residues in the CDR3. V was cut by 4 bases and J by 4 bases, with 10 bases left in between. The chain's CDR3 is CASSSTDSYGYTF. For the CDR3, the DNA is TGTGCCAGCAGTTCCACAGATTCCTATGGCTACACCTTC.